Detailed here is one T cell receptor beta chain. These data belong to a study of control samples from healthy donors and cancer patients. Repertoires were generated with immunoSEQ multiplex PCR, while TCRdb's copy carries only in-frame clones and drops some. This sample has 70,000 to 85,000 clones, with around 80% found just once. Deletions cut 7 bases from V and 7 bases from J, with 14 bases between. The CDR3 runs 13 residues. Germline lookup yields CDR1 LNHNV and CDR2 YYDKDF (reference sequence). The chain is built from TRBV15 and TRBJ1-5; weak D call: TRBD1 (5 bases). Material for sequencing was PBMCs. The TCR was taken from a man aged 55-75 years with head and neck cancer. CDR3 amino acids: CATNPGGGQPQHF. DNA of the CDR3: TGTGCCACCAACCCGGGCGGGGGACAGCCCCAGCATTTT.